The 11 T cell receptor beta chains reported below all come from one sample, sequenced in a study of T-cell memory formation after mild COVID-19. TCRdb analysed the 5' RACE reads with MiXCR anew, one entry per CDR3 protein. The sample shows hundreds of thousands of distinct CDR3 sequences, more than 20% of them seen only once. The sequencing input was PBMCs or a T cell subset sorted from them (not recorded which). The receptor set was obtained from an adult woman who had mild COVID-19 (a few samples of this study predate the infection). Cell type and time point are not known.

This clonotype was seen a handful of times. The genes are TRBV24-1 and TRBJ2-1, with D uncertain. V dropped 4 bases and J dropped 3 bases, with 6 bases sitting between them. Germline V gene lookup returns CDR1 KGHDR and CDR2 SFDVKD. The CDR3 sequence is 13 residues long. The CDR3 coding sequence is TGTGCCACCAGTGACCCGTTCTACAATGAGCAGTTCTTC. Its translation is CATSDPFYNEQFF.

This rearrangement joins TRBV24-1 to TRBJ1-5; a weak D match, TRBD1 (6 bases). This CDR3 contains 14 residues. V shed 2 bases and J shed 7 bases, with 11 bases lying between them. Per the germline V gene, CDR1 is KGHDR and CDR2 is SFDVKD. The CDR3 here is CATSDSGDSQPQHF. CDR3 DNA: TGTGCCACCAGTGATTCAGGGGATAGCCAGCCCCAGCATTTT.

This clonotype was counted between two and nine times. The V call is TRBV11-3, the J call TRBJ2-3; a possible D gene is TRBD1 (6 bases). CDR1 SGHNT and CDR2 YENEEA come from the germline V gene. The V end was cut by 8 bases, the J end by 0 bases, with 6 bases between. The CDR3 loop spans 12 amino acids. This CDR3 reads CASQGSTDTQYF. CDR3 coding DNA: TGTGCCAGCCAGGGGAGCACAGATACGCAGTATTTT.

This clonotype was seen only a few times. The chain's CDR3 is CASSFTGASYEQYF. DNA of the CDR3: TGTGCCAGCAGTTTTACCGGGGCCTCCTACGAGCAGTACTTC. The chain employs TRBV12-3 or TRBV12-4 and TRBJ2-7; TRBD1 or TRBD2 may be the D gene (5 bases each). V dropped 3 bases and J dropped 0 bases, with 9 bases sitting between them. The CDR3 consists of 14 residues.

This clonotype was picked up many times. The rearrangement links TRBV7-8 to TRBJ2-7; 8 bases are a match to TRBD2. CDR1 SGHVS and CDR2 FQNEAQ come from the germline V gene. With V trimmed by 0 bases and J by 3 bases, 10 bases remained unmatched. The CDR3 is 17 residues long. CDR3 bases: TGTGCCAGCAGCTTAGCGGGGAGCGGGAGAATTGTCTACGAGCAGTACTTC. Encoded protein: CASSLAGSGRIVYEQYF.

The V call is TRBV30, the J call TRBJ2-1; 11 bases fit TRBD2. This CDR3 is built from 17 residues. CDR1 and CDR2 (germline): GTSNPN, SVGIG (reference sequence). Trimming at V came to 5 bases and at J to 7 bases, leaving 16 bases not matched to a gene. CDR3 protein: CAWGDRSGGAIENEQFF. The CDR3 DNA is TGTGCCTGGGGGGACCGTAGCGGGGGGGCCATTGAAAATGAGCAGTTCTTC.

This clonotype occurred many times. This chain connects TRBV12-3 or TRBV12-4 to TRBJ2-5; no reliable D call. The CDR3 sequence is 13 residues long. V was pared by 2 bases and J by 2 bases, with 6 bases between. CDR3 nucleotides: TGTGCCAGCAGTTTATGGCAGCAAGAGACCCAGTACTTC. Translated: CASSLWQQETQYF.

CDR3 coding DNA: TGTGCCAGCAGCCCCGGTGGGGGGCTCAATGAGCAGTTCTTC. Its protein product is CASSPGGGLNEQFF. The rearrangement uses TRBV7-3 and TRBJ2-1, with D tentatively TRBD1 or TRBD2 (6 bases each). The V end lost 5 bases, the J end lost 6 bases, and 14 bases lay between the germline ends. CDR3 length: 14 residues. Germline V gene lookup returns CDR1 SGHTA and CDR2 FQGTGA.

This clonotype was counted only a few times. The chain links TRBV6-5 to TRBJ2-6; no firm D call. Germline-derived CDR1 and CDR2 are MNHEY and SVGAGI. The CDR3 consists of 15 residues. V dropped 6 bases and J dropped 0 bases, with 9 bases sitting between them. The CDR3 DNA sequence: TGTGCCAGCAGGTTAACCCACTCTGGGGCCAACGTCCTGACTTTC. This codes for CASRLTHSGANVLTF.

CDR3 sequence reads: CASSQDPRAGGSETQYF. The CDR3, as DNA: TGCGCCAGCAGCCAAGACCCCAGGGCGGGGGGGTCCGAGACCCAGTACTTC. V usage is TRBV4-1 and J usage is TRBJ2-5, with 9 bases that match TRBD2. CDR3 length equals 17 residues. Germline CDR1 reads MGHRA; CDR2 reads YSYEKL. The junction had 10 bases not matched to a gene; V was cut back by 0 bases and J by 5 bases.

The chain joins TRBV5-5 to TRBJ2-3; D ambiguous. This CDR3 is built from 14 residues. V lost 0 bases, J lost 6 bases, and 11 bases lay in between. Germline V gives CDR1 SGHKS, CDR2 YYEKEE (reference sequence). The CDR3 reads CASSLARFEDTQYF. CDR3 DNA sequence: TGTGCCAGCAGCTTGGCCCGGTTTGAGGATACGCAGTATTTT. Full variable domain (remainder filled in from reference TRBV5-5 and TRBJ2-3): DAGVTQSPTHLIKTRGQQVTLRCSPISGHKSVSWYQQVLGQGPQFIFQYYEKEERGRGNFPDRFSARQFPNYSSELNVNALLLGDSALYLCASSLARFEDTQYFGPGTRLTVL.